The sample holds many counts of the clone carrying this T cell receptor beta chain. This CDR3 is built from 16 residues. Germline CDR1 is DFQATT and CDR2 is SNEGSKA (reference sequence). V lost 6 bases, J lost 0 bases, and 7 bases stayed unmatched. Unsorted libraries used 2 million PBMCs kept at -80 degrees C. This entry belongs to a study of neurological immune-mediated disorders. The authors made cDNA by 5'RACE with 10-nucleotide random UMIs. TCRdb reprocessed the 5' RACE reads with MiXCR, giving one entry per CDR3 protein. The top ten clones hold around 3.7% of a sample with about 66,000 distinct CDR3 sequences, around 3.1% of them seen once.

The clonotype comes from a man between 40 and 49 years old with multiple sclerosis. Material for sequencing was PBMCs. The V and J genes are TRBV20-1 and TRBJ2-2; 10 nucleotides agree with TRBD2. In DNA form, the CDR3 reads TGCAGTGCGAAAACTAGCGGGACGCCGAACACCGGGGAGCTGTTTTTT. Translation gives CSAKTSGTPNTGELFF.